This passage covers 16 T cell receptor beta chains from one sample sequenced in a study of cytotoxic CD8 clonotypes in ibrutinib-treated CLL. Assay used: immunoSEQ multiplex PCR; TCRdb lists only in-frame clones, some missing. The data hold 68,000 or so clones, with around 68% observed a single time. This specimen consisted of PBMCs, obtained after 12 months of ibrutinib treatment. The source is a human donor with chronic lymphocytic leukemia.

The CDR3: CASEDRGDEQYF. Here the CDR3 DNA reads TGTGCCAGTGAGGACAGGGGCGACGAGCAGTACTTC. This chain links TRBV25-1 with TRBJ2-7; 9 positions agree with TRBD1. V lost 9 bases and J lost 5; bases outside the gene matches: 5. Germline assignment: CDR1 MGHDK and CDR2 SYGVNS. The CDR3 has 12 amino acids.

The V call is TRBV28, the J call TRBJ1-2; the match to TRBD1 covers 11 bases. J lost 4 bases, V lost 4 bases, and 11 bases had no gene match. The germline V gene has CDR1 MDHEN and CDR2 SYDVKM. CDR3 size: 17 residues. The CDR3 nucleotides are TGTGCCAGCAGTTCGCCGGGACAGGGGGTGGGAGTCTATGGCTACACCTTC. It encodes CASSSPGQGVGVYGYTF.

The chain uses TRBV6-1 and TRBJ1-6; D is uncertain. V was clipped by 4 bases and J by 0 bases, with 13 bases between them. The CDR3 sequence is 17 residues long. Germline V gene data show CDR1 as MNHNS and CDR2 as SASEGT. The CDR3: CASSVPGPSSYNSPLHF. In DNA form, the CDR3 reads TGTGCCAGCAGTGTCCCCGGCCCCAGCTCCTATAATTCACCCCTCCACTTT.

This clone occurred once. The CDR3 sequence: CASSNNRGTLDNYEQYF. Here the CDR3 DNA reads TGTGCCAGCAGCAACAACAGGGGGACCTTGGATAACTACGAGCAGTACTTC. The gene calls are TRBV11-2 and TRBJ2-7, with 8 bases that match TRBD1. The V gene end was trimmed by 5 bases and the J gene end by 3 bases; junction bases not matched to a gene: 15. Germline assignment: CDR1 SGHAT and CDR2 FQNNGV. This CDR3 contains 17 residues.

The CDR3 DNA sequence: TGTGCCAGCACCTTTACAGGGGTCTATGGCTACACCTTC. This sequence encodes CASTFTGVYGYTF. The chain employs TRBV6-6 and TRBJ1-2, with 7 bases matching TRBD1. CDR1 MNHNY and CDR2 SVGAGI come from the germline V gene (reference sequence). The CDR3 consists of 13 residues. Unmatched junction bases numbered 6, after V lost 7 bases and J lost 4 bases.

This clone was seen more than once but under ten times. This chain links TRBV5-4 with TRBJ2-3, with 9 positions matching TRBD2. V dropped 2 bases and J dropped 7; count of bases not matched to a gene: 8. Germline CDR1 SGHNT, CDR2 YYREEE (reference sequence). The length of the CDR3 is 15 residues. CDR3 sequence: CASSFTASGAHTQYF. CDR3 DNA sequence: TGTGCCAGCAGCTTTACCGCTAGCGGGGCTCATACGCAGTATTTT.

This chain links TRBV6-5 with TRBJ1-4, with 7 bases fitting TRBD1. The CDR3 runs 16 residues. The germline CDR1 and CDR2 sequences are MNHEY and SVGAGI. Losses at the gene ends were 4 bases for V and 0 bases for J; bases not matched to a gene: 5. CDR3 sequence: CASSWGQRSTNEKLFF. The CDR3 DNA reads TGTGCCAGCAGTTGGGGACAGAGATCAACTAATGAAAAACTGTTTTTT.

V is TRBV5-4 and J is TRBJ1-6; D is unclear. This CDR3 spans 13 amino acids. Germline values: CDR1 SGHNT, CDR2 YYREEE (reference sequence). Trimming took 0 bases from V and 7 from J, leaving 5 bases between them. This CDR3 reads CASSLDTNSPLHF. DNA for the CDR3: TGTGCCAGCAGCTTGGATACGAATTCACCCCTCCACTTT.

The J gene is TRBJ2-4, the V gene TRBV10-3, with D perhaps TRBD1 or TRBD2 (5 bases each). The germline V gene has CDR1 ENHRY and CDR2 SYGVKD. Trimming shortened V by 3 bases and J by 5 bases, and 14 bases separated the two germline ends. The CDR3 consists of 15 residues. The CDR3 DNA follows: TGTGCCATCAGTGAAAGTCGTGGGGACCAAAACATTCAGTACTTC. This translates into CAISESRGDQNIQYF.

This chain uses TRBV25-1 with TRBJ1-1; 7 nucleotides line up with TRBD1. The J segment lost 8 bases and the V segment lost 6 bases, leaving 3 bases of the junction unmatched. The CDR3 is 11 amino acids. Germline loops: CDR1 MGHDK, CDR2 SYGVNS. The CDR3 DNA reads TGTGCCAGCAGAGGGGGCGTGGAAGCTTTCTTT. As protein: CASRGGVEAFF.

The chain employs TRBV7-2 and TRBJ1-2; 10 nucleotides agree with TRBD1. The junction had 12 bases not matched to a gene; V was cut back by 3 bases and J by 5 bases. CDR1 SGHTA and CDR2 FQGNSA come from the germline V gene. CDR3 size: 17 residues. The CDR3 DNA is TGTGCCAGCAGCTTCATCCGGGACAGGGGATTGGTTTATGGCTACACCTTC. This codes for CASSFIRDRGLVYGYTF.

The rearrangement uses TRBV28 and TRBJ1-2; TRBD1 might be the D (6 bases). V lost 8 bases to trimming and J lost 0 bases, with 7 bases between them. Germline-derived CDR1 and CDR2 are MDHEN and SYDVKM. The CDR3 consists of 12 residues. The DNA for the CDR3 is TGTGCCAGCCAGGGGCCTAACTATGGCTACACCTTC. This encodes CASQGPNYGYTF.

The chain recombines TRBV4-3 with TRBJ2-4, with 7 bases that match TRBD2. Trimming removed 0 bases from V and 6 bases from J; junction bases left unmatched: 8. Per germline, CDR1 LGHNA and CDR2 YSLEER. This CDR3 is built from 16 residues. As DNA, the CDR3 is TGCGCCAGCAGCCAAGATTCTGGGGGGGGAGGAAACATTCAGTACTTC. Translating gives CASSQDSGGGGNIQYF.

This clone is medium-sized in the sample. The chain joins TRBV7-2 to TRBJ2-5, with 8 nucleotides matching TRBD1. Germline trimming cut 1 base from V and 7 bases from J; bases unmatched to any gene: 11. CDR1 SGHTA and CDR2 FQGNSA come from the germline V gene. There are 16 residues in the CDR3. The CDR3: CASSLGRTGHIGTQYF. CDR3 coding DNA: TGTGCCAGCAGCTTAGGGAGGACAGGGCACATAGGGACCCAGTACTTC.

The chain links TRBV30 to TRBJ1-1; the D is unclear. V dropped 0 bases and J dropped 4 bases, with 9 bases sitting between them. CDR1 is GTSNPN, CDR2 SVGIG, per germline (reference sequence). The CDR3 sequence is 13 residues long. CDR3 sequence (DNA): TGTGCCTGGAGTGTAGGGATTCGCACTGAAGCTTTCTTT. Its protein product is CAWSVGIRTEAFF.

The chain has TRBV18 and TRBJ2-2; TRBD1 aligns across 9 bases. Germline CDR1 KGHSH, CDR2 LQKENI. The trim removed 2 bases at V and 5 bases at J, leaving 9 bases unmatched. The CDR3 spans 17 residues. CDR3 bases: TGTGCCAGCTCACCAAGAGAGACAGGGGGAGGAACCGGGGAGCTGTTTTTT. Amino acid sequence: CASSPRETGGGTGELFF.